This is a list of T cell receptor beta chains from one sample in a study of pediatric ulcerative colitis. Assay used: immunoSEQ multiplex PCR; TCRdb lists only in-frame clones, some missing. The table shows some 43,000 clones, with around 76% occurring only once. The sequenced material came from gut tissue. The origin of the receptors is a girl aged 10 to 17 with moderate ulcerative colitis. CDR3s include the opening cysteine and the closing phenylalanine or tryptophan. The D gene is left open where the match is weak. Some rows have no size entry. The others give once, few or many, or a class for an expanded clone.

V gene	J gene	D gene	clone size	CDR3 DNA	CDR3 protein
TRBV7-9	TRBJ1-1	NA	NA	TGTGCCAGCAGCTCGGGAAGAGTTACGAACACTGAAGCTTTCTTT	CASSSGRVTNTEAFF
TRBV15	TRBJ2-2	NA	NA	TGTGCCACCAGCACCAGAACAGGAATTAACACCGGGGAGCTGTTTTTT	CATSTRTGINTGELFF
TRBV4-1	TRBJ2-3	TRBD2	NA	TGCGCCAGCAGCCGGGAATACCGGGGGGGAGATACGCAGTATTTT	CASSREYRGGDTQYF
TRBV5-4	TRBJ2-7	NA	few	TGTGCCAGCAGCTTGGCGGCGGGCCCTACCTACGAGCAGTACTTC	CASSLAAGPTYEQYF
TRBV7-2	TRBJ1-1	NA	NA	TGTGCCAGCAGCCAACGCGGGCGGTCTGAAGCTTTCTTT	CASSQRGRSEAFF
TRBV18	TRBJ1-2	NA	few	TGTGCCAGCTCACCAGATGCGAGGGCCAGAGGCTACACCTTC	CASSPDARARGYTF
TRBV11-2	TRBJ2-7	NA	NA	TGTGCCAGCAGCCCCTACTACGAGCAGTACTTC	CASSPYYEQYF
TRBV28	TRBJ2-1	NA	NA	TGTGCCAGCAGTCGGGGGGCCTTGTCCTACAATGAGCAGTTCTTC	CASSRGALSYNEQFF
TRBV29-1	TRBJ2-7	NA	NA	TGCAGCGTCGGGGGAATAGGTGGAGACGAGCAGTACTTC	CSVGGIGGDEQYF
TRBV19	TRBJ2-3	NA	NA	TGTGCCAGTAGTGCTACTAGTTTCCCCACAGATACGCAGTATTTT	CASSATSFPTDTQYF
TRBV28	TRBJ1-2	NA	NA	TGTGCCAGCAGTAGCGGGACGACCGATTATGGCTACACCTTC	CASSSGTTDYGYTF
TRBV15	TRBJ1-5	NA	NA	TGTGCCACCAGCAGAGGGACAGTACAACAGCCCCAGCATTTT	CATSRGTVQQPQHF
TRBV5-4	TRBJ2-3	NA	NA	TGTGCCAGCAGCTTGCCCGCGGGACCCAGCACAGATACGCAGTATTTT	CASSLPAGPSTDTQYF
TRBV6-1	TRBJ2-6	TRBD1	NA	TGTGCCAGCAGGGACAGGGTCTCTGGGGCCAACGTCCTGACTTTC	CASRDRVSGANVLTF
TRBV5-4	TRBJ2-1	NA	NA	TGTGCCAGCAGCTTGAAGCTGTCCTACAATGAGCAGTTCTTC	CASSLKLSYNEQFF
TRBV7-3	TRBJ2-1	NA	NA	TGTGCCAGCAGCTTATCGGGCAGTAGCTCCTACAATGAGCAGTTCTTC	CASSLSGSSSYNEQFF
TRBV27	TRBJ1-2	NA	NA	TGTGCCAGCAGTTTTGGCTCCCTGGCGAGCTACACCTTC	CASSFGSLASYTF
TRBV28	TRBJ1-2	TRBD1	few	TGTGCCAGCAGCCGGACAGGGTACGGCTACACCTTC	CASSRTGYGYTF
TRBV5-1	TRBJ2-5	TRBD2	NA	TGCGCCAGCAGCCCGCTAGCGGGCGAGGAGACCCAGTACTTC	CASSPLAGEETQYF
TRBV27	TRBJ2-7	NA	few	TGTGCCAGCAGTTTAGCCGGCAGCTCACATCTGGGCTACGAGCAGTACTTC	CASSLAGSSHLGYEQYF
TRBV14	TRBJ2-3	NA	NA	TGTGCCTGTCAAAAACGGGCTAGCACAGATACGCAGTATTTT	CACQKRASTDTQYF
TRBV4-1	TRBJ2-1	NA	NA	TGCGCCAGCAGCCAAGAGGCCTACTACAATGAGCAGTTCTTC	CASSQEAYYNEQFF
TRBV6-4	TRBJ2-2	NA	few	TGTGCCAGCAGTGAAAGTCCCACCGGGGAGCTGTTTTTT	CASSESPTGELFF
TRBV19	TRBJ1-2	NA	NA	TGTGCCAGTAGTATACCGCTTAACTATGGCTACACCTTC	CASSIPLNYGYTF
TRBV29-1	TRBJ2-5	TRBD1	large	TGCAGCGTTGAAAGGGACAGGGGGGAGACCCAGTACTTC	CSVERDRGETQYF
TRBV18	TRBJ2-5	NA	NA	TGTGCCAGCTCACCTCCGGGACAACAAGAGACCCAGTACTTC	CASSPPGQQETQYF
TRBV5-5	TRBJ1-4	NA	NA	TGTGCCAGCAGCTTATCCGGCGGTAATGAAAAACTGTTTTTT	CASSLSGGNEKLFF
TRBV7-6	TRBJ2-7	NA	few	TGTGCCAGCAGCCCCTTTTACGGGGGCTACGAGCAGTACTTC	CASSPFYGGYEQYF
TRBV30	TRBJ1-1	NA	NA	TGTGCCTGGAGTGTAAGGTTGGCGGTCGCTCGGGGCTACACTGAAGCTTTCTTT	CAWSVRLAVARGYTEAFF
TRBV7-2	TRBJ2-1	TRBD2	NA	TGTGCCAGCAGGGAGGACCTAGCGGGGGGGCTTCGGCCCCTGCAGTTCTTC	CASREDLAGGLRPLQFF
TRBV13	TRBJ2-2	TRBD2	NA	TGTGCCAGCAGCTTATTCCAGGGAGGGTACACCGGGGAGCTGTTTTTT	CASSLFQGGYTGELFF
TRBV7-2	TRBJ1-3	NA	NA	TGTGCCAGCAGCTTAGCATCGGGTTTCTCTGGAAACACCATATATTTT	CASSLASGFSGNTIYF
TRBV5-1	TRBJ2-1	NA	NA	TGCGCCAGCAGCTTGAGGTGGGGGGGCACTGAGCAGTTCTTC	CASSLRWGGTEQFF
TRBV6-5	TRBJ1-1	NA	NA	TGTGCCAGCAGTTACCGACGTATGGACACTGAAGCTTTCTTT	CASSYRRMDTEAFF
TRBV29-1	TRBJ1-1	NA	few	TGCAGCGTTCAGCCGAACACTGAAGCTTTCTTT	CSVQPNTEAFF
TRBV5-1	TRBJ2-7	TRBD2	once	TGCGCCAGCAGCGGAGGGACTAGCGGCTCCTACGAGCAGTACTTC	CASSGGTSGSYEQYF
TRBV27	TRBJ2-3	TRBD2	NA	TGTGCCAGCAGGCTGCTAGCGGGGGGATCAGATACGCAGTATTTT	CASRLLAGGSDTQYF
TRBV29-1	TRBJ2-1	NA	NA	TGCAGCGTTGCTCACTCCTACAATGAGCAGTTCTTC	CSVAHSYNEQFF
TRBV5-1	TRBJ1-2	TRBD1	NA	TGCGCCAGCAGCTTTAGCCGGGACAGCACCTATGGCTACACCTTC	CASSFSRDSTYGYTF
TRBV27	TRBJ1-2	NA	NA	TGTGCCAGCATCCCCGGTAGGGGGGCAAAATGGTATGGCTACACCTTC	CASIPGRGAKWYGYTF
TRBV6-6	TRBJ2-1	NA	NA	TGTGCCAGCAGTTACTTGGAGGGTGGGGATGAGCAGTTCTTC	CASSYLEGGDEQFF
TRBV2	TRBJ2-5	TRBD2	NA	TGTGCCAGCAGAGCGGGAGGTTTCGAGACCCAGTACTTC	CASRAGGFETQYF
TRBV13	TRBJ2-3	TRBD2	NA	TGTGCCAGCAGCTTAATAAACACTCCGGGGCGGGAGATCGCAGATACGCAGTATTTT	CASSLINTPGREIADTQYF
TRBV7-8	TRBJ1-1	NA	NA	TGTGCCAGCCTAAAAACGTGGCTTCTGTCGGGTGAAGCTTTCTTT	CASLKTWLLSGEAFF
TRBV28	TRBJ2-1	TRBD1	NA	TGTGCCAGCAGTTGGAACACAGGGGTAGGTTATGGTGAGCAGTTCTTC	CASSWNTGVGYGEQFF
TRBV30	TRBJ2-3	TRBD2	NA	TGTGCCTGGGGTGACGGGTGGCGGGGGGCCTTAGATACGCAGTATTTT	CAWGDGWRGALDTQYF
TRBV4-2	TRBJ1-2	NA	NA	TGTGCCAGCAGCCAAGAGGGCTTCTTAAAGGGCTACACCTTC	CASSQEGFLKGYTF
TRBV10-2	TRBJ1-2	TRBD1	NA	TGCGCCAGCAGTCATAGCAAAACCGGGACAGCACTTACACGCGGCGGCTACACCTTC	CASSHSKTGTALTRGGYTF
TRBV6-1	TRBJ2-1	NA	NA	TGTGCCAGTCGGATGTTCAATGAGCAGTTCTTC	CASRMFNEQFF
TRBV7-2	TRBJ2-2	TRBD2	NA	TGTGCCAGCAGCTCCACCGACGGACTAGCGGTGAACACCGGGGAGCTGTTTTTT	CASSSTDGLAVNTGELFF
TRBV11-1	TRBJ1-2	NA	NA	TGTGCCAGCAGCCCAAGGAGCCAGGCTAACTATGGCTACACCTTC	CASSPRSQANYGYTF
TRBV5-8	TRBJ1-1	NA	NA	TGTGCCAGCAGCCGACCCGGACAGTTTGAAGCTTTCTTT	CASSRPGQFEAFF
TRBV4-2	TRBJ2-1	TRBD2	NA	TGTGCCAGCAGCCAAGTAAGCGGGAGTTCCTACAATGAGCAGTTCTTC	CASSQVSGSSYNEQFF
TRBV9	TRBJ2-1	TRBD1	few	TGTGCCAGCAGCTACCGGGACAGGGCTCGGGATGAGCAGTTCTTC	CASSYRDRARDEQFF
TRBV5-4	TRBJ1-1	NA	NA	TGTGCCAGCAGCACCGGGGTGAACACTGAAGCTTTCTTT	CASSTGVNTEAFF
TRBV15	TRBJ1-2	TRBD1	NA	TGTGCCACCAGCAGGGACAGGGGGAGAGGGGGCTACACCTTC	CATSRDRGRGGYTF
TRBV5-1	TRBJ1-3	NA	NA	TGCGCCAGCAGCTTTGAAGGGAGCTCTGGAAACACCATATATTTT	CASSFEGSSGNTIYF